This record covers a single T cell receptor beta chain. The sample comes from a study of cytomegalovirus exposure and HLA in healthy donors. This CDR3 region has 15 residues. The V segment lost 2 bases and the J segment 0 bases; nucleotides outside the gene matches: 1. CDR1 and CDR2 (germline): MGHRA, YSYEKL. A multiplex PCR was run with 60 Vbeta primers and 13 Jbeta primers. Sequenced by immunoSEQ multiplex PCR; TCRdb stores in-frame clones only, minus some. The data hold roughly 100,000 clones, with more than 70% observed a single time. The clonotype originates from a man between 18 and 35 years old in good health and CMV-seropositive. The sample consisted of PBMCs. The V call is TRBV4-1, the J call TRBJ2-4, with 7 bases lining up with TRBD1. CDR3 sequence: CASSQQGVAKNIQYF. The CDR3 DNA follows: TGCGCCAGCAGCCAACAGGGGGTAGCCAAAAACATTCAGTACTTC.